This T cell receptor beta chain was found in a study of T cells after yellow fever vaccination. The germline V gene has CDR1 SGHTA and CDR2 FQGNSA. V lost 5 bases, J lost 2 bases, and 19 bases lay in between. CDR3 length equals 16 residues. This clonotype was detected ten times or more. Its target is not known. Study conclusions and caveats: Peak timing came faster in the weaker secondary response, day 5 versus 15. There was a small share of clonotypes that showed up in both the CD4 and CD8 compartments. Subsequent to the booster, the majority of primary-vaccination clones reappeared (roughly 95% CD4, approximately 90% CD8).

Synthesis of TCR cDNA relied on 5'RACE template switching, which attached a universal primer site and UMIs. One entry per CDR3 protein, called by TCRdb with MiXCR from the 5' RACE reads. The sample yields some 350,000 distinct CDR3 sequences, 3% to 4.5% seen once. The source is a man aged 18 to 29 who received the YFV17D yellow fever vaccine. The chain has TRBV7-2 and TRBJ2-7, with D possibly being TRBD2 (6 bases). The sample in question was PBMCs, obtained 5 days after the yellow fever booster vaccination. The DNA of the CDR3 is TGTGCCAGCAGCGCTGGGACCAACCTAGCGCCCTACGAGCAGTACTTC. It yields the protein CASSAGTNLAPYEQYF.